A selection of T cell receptor beta chains follows, all from one sample in a study of blood T cell repertoires in COVID-19. The repertoire was sequenced with immunoSEQ multiplex PCR; TCRdb's copy has only in-frame clones and lacks some. The table has about 210,000 clones, 83% seen once; the top ten hold 2.5%. Sequenced: peripheral blood. The receptor source for this set is a woman in her forties with active or convalescent COVID-19. Each CDR3 is given with its conserved first and last residue. Fields, in order: D gene, V gene, clone size, J gene, CDR3 DNA, CDR3 protein. D genes are given only for firm matches. Only part of the rows carry a size: once, few, many, or a class if the clone is expanded.

D: TRBD2; V: TRBV5-4; size: NA; J: TRBJ2-1; DNA: TGTGCCAGCAGTACCGGGACTACGACCAACTACAATGAGCAGTTCTTC; CDR3: CASSTGTTTNYNEQFF
D: TRBD2; V: TRBV19; size: NA; J: TRBJ2-3; DNA: TGTGCCAGCTTATACACAGCGGGGGGCACAGATACGCAGTATTTT; CDR3: CASLYTAGGTDTQYF
D: TRBD1; V: TRBV24-1; size: many; J: TRBJ2-2; DNA: TGTGCCAAGGGGGGACAGGCGAACACCGGGGAGCTGTTTTTT; CDR3: CAKGGQANTGELFF
D: TRBD2; V: TRBV7-6; size: NA; J: TRBJ2-7; DNA: TGTGCCAGCAGCCATCTAGCGGGAGGGTTAGACGAGCAGTACTTC; CDR3: CASSHLAGGLDEQYF
D: NA; V: TRBV13; size: NA; J: TRBJ2-7; DNA: TGTGCCAGCAGCCCGAAACATAACCCCTACGAGCAGTACTTC; CDR3: CASSPKHNPYEQYF
D: NA; V: TRBV28; size: NA; J: TRBJ1-5; DNA: TGTGCCAGCAGTATCGGGGTTAGCAATCAGCCCCAGCATTTT; CDR3: CASSIGVSNQPQHF
D: NA; V: TRBV29-1; size: NA; J: TRBJ1-1; DNA: TGCAGCGTGCCACAGGACAGGAACACTGAAGCTTTCTTT; CDR3: CSVPQDRNTEAFF
D: NA; V: TRBV5-1; size: many; J: TRBJ2-2; DNA: TGCGCCAGCAGCTTGTTGGGCAGTCGGACGAACACCGGGGAGCTGTTTTTT; CDR3: CASSLLGSRTNTGELFF
D: TRBD1; V: TRBV2; size: NA; J: TRBJ1-4; DNA: TGTGCCAGCAGTGCCCAATCGACAGGGAATGAAAAACTGTTTTTT; CDR3: CASSAQSTGNEKLFF
D: NA; V: TRBV19; size: NA; J: TRBJ1-4; DNA: TGTGCCAGTAGTGGGAACCGACTGACAGAAAGGGCAACTAATGAAAAACTGTTTTTT; CDR3: CASSGNRLTERATNEKLFF
D: NA; V: TRBV19; size: NA; J: TRBJ1-2; DNA: TGTGCCAGTAGTATGGCAGAGGTGAGAAACTATGGCTACACCTTC; CDR3: CASSMAEVRNYGYTF
D: NA; V: TRBV2; size: NA; J: TRBJ1-1; DNA: TGTGCCAGCAGTCCAACCCGGGACACTCCCAACGCTTTCTTT; CDR3: CASSPTRDTPNAFF
D: TRBD1; V: TRBV11-3; size: NA; J: TRBJ1-3; DNA: TGTGCCAGCAGCCCCCGCACAGGGGACACCATATATTTT; CDR3: CASSPRTGDTIYF
D: NA; V: TRBV2; size: NA; J: TRBJ1-2; DNA: TGTGCCAGCAGTGAATTGGCAGGGAGGTATGGCTACACCTTC; CDR3: CASSELAGRYGYTF
D: NA; V: TRBV11-1; size: NA; J: TRBJ2-2; DNA: TGTGCCAGCAGCTTAGTCCCAACTAGACCCGGGGAGCTGTTTTTT; CDR3: CASSLVPTRPGELFF
D: NA; V: TRBV11-3; size: NA; J: TRBJ2-5; DNA: TGTGCCAGCAGCTCTGACATCCGTGGGACCCAGTACTTC; CDR3: CASSSDIRGTQYF
D: NA; V: TRBV19; size: NA; J: TRBJ2-3; DNA: TGTGCCAGTAGTATCGTCAGGGCTGCAGATACGCAGTATTTT; CDR3: CASSIVRAADTQYF
D: NA; V: TRBV7-9; size: NA; J: TRBJ1-5; DNA: TGTGCCAGCAGCTTAGGAGAGTCTTATAGCAATCAGCCCCAGCATTTT; CDR3: CASSLGESYSNQPQHF
D: TRBD1; V: TRBV30; size: NA; J: TRBJ2-7; DNA: TGTGCCTGGAGTGTTGGGACAGGGGACTACGAGCAGTACTTC; CDR3: CAWSVGTGDYEQYF
D: TRBD1; V: TRBV19; size: NA; J: TRBJ1-2; DNA: TGTGCCAGTAGTATAGCCGCGGGGACAGGGACTGGCTACACCTTC; CDR3: CASSIAAGTGTGYTF
D: TRBD1; V: TRBV10-3; size: few; J: TRBJ1-1; DNA: TGTGCCATCAGTGGACAGGGGGATACTGAAGCTTTCTTT; CDR3: CAISGQGDTEAFF
D: NA; V: TRBV6-2/TRBV6-3; size: few; J: TRBJ1-6; DNA: TGTGCCAGCAGCCGTCTTTTTGCACCCCTCCACTTT; CDR3: CASSRLFAPLHF
D: TRBD1; V: TRBV28; size: NA; J: TRBJ1-4; DNA: TGTGCCAGCAGTATGCACTCGACAGGGACCAATGAAAAACTGTTTTTT; CDR3: CASSMHSTGTNEKLFF
D: NA; V: TRBV28; size: NA; J: TRBJ2-7; DNA: TGTGCCAGCAGAACTATCGTACAGGGCGTCCGGAATGAGCAGTACTTC; CDR3: CASRTIVQGVRNEQYF
D: TRBD2; V: TRBV13; size: NA; J: TRBJ2-1; DNA: TGTGCCAGCAGCTTCCTAGCGGGCAATGAGCAGTTCTTC; CDR3: CASSFLAGNEQFF
D: TRBD2; V: TRBV25-1; size: NA; J: TRBJ2-7; DNA: TGTGCCAGCAGTATCGATAGCGGGAGCGGCGAGCAGTACTTC; CDR3: CASSIDSGSGEQYF
D: TRBD1; V: TRBV19; size: NA; J: TRBJ2-2; DNA: TGTGCCAGTACTTCTGACAGGGCCGGGGAGCTGTTTTTT; CDR3: CASTSDRAGELFF
D: TRBD1; V: TRBV5-8; size: NA; J: TRBJ1-5; DNA: TGTGCCAGCAGCTCTTTTCCGGGACAGGTGGCGCCGCCCCAGCATTTT; CDR3: CASSSFPGQVAPPQHF
D: TRBD2; V: TRBV9; size: few; J: TRBJ2-5; DNA: TGTGCCAGCAGCGTCAGCGGGGGGGCCAGTAGCCAAGAGACCCAGTACTTC; CDR3: CASSVSGGASSQETQYF